The next 19 T cell receptor beta chains were all read from a single sample in a study of OX40 agonist ivuxolimab in advanced cancers. The repertoire was sequenced with immunoSEQ multiplex PCR; TCRdb's copy has only in-frame clones and lacks some. The sample records 65,000 to 100,000 clones, 90% to 95% being singletons. Material: CD4+ or CD8+ T cells sorted from blood, obtained in a trial of the OX40 agonist ivuxolimab. The receptor set was obtained from an adult with an advanced solid tumor such as melanoma, head and neck, liver or kidney cancer.

This sequence joins TRBV6-5 and TRBJ1-1, with 7 bases identical to TRBD1. Trimming removed 6 bases from V and 6 bases from J; junction bases left unmatched: 4. CDR1 is MNHEY and CDR2 is SVGAGI in the germline V gene. The CDR3 contains 12 residues. The CDR3 region has the DNA TGTGCCAGCAGCTTGACAGGGTCTGAAGCTTTCTTT. This gives the protein CASSLTGSEAFF.

This CDR3 reads CAIRTSGEETQYF. For the CDR3, the DNA is TGTGCCATCAGGACTAGCGGAGAAGAGACCCAGTACTTC. The genes are TRBV10-3 and TRBJ2-5; 9 bases are shared with TRBD2. This CDR3 is 13 amino acids long. The ends lost 6 bases at V and 3 bases at J; junction bases unmatched: 2. CDR1 ENHRY and CDR2 SYGVKD come from the germline V gene.

The chain has TRBV7-2 and TRBJ1-6, with TRBD1 matching 7 bases. Germline values: CDR1 SGHTA, CDR2 FQGNSA. The CDR3 length is 17 residues. Trimming at V came to 1 base and at J to 6 bases, leaving 9 bases not matched to a gene. The CDR3 sequence is CASSLDPRGVGNSPLHF. The CDR3 bases are TGTGCCAGCAGCTTAGACCCCAGGGGGGTCGGTAATTCACCCCTCCACTTT.

The V gene is TRBV5-4, the J gene TRBJ2-1; D call uncertain. CDR1 and CDR2 from the germline V gene are SGHNT and YYREEE (reference sequence). There are 14 residues in the CDR3. Trimming took 1 base from V and 6 from J, leaving 11 bases between them. CDR3 DNA: TGTGCCAGCAGCTTGATCTCTAACCGCAATGAGCAGTTCTTC. This codes for CASSLISNRNEQFF.

The chain links TRBV30 to TRBJ2-1; no reliable D call. Germline V lookup: CDR1 GTSNPN, CDR2 SVGIG (reference sequence). Trimming shortened V by 0 bases and J by 5 bases, and 8 bases separated the two germline ends. The CDR3 runs 13 residues. CDR3 loop: CAWSVAKNNEQFF. CDR3 coding DNA: TGTGCCTGGAGTGTAGCCAAGAACAATGAGCAGTTCTTC.

The chain employs TRBV7-6 and TRBJ2-2, with TRBD1 identical over 8 bases. The ends lost 6 bases at V and 6 bases at J; junction bases unmatched: 3. The CDR3 sequence is 13 residues long. Germline values: CDR1 SGHVS, CDR2 FNYEAQ. The CDR3 loop is CASSLQGAGELFF. DNA of the CDR3: TGTGCCAGCAGTCTACAGGGGGCCGGGGAGCTGTTTTTT.

The chain combines TRBV6-1 with TRBJ2-7, with TRBD2 matching 8 bases. Germline lookup yields CDR1 MNHNS and CDR2 SASEGT. The CDR3 consists of 16 residues. Trimming at V came to 2 bases and at J to 2 bases, leaving 8 bases not matched to a gene. The CDR3 region has the DNA TGTGCCAGCAGTGAATTGTGGCTAGCGGGCACCTACGAGCAGTACTTC. Amino acids: CASSELWLAGTYEQYF.

This clone occurred once. The gene calls are TRBV7-9 and TRBJ2-4; D is possibly TRBD1 or TRBD2 (5 bases each). With 1 base removed from V and 3 bases from J, the gap between germline ends came to 7 bases. CDR1 and CDR2 (germline): SEHNR, FQNEAQ (reference sequence). The CDR3 extends over 14 amino acids. The CDR3: CASSLGGDKNIQYF. The CDR3 region has the DNA TGTGCCAGCAGCTTAGGAGGGGACAAAAACATTCAGTACTTC.

This rearrangement joins TRBV4-3 to TRBJ2-3; no clear D gene. There are 13 residues in the CDR3. Germline V gene data show CDR1 as LGHNA and CDR2 as YSLEER. Between the trimmed V and J ends, which lost 2 bases and 2 bases, there was a span of 5 bases. The CDR3: CASSQWTTDTQYF. CDR3 bases: TGCGCCAGCAGCCAATGGACCACAGATACGCAGTATTTT.

The V call is TRBV19, the J call TRBJ2-7, with D possibly being TRBD2 (5 bases). CDR3 length: 16 residues. The ends were cut back, 0 bases at V and 7 bases at J, with 19 bases in the middle. CDR1 and CDR2 (germline): LNHDA, SQIVND (reference sequence). The CDR3 DNA reads TGTGCCAGTAGTATAGATGCGGGCCCCCCGCCGTGGGAGCAGTACTTC. Translation: CASSIDAGPPPWEQYF.

This clone has more than one count but fewer than ten. V is TRBV2 and J is TRBJ1-4, with D perhaps matching TRBD1 (5 bases). CDR3 length: 15 amino acids. V lost 7 bases, J lost 7 bases, and 19 bases lay in between. Germline CDR1 SNHLY, CDR2 FYNNEI. DNA for the CDR3: TGTGCCAGCACGGCAGGGTCGGGTTTGAGTGAAAAACTGTTTTTT. This codes for CASTAGSGLSEKLFF.

V is TRBV13 and J is TRBJ2-3; D ambiguous. Germline V gene sequence: CDR1 PRHDT, CDR2 FYEKMQ (reference sequence). V lost 5 bases to trimming and J lost 3 bases, with 12 bases between them. The CDR3 has 14 amino acids. CDR3: CASSMGWGTDTQYF. The CDR3 bases are TGTGCCAGCAGCATGGGATGGGGTACAGATACGCAGTATTTT.

V is TRBV27 and J is TRBJ2-6; no clear D. Trimming took 5 bases from V and 0 from J, leaving 8 bases between them. The CDR3 has 15 residues. The germline V gene has CDR1 MNHEY and CDR2 SMNVEV (reference sequence). CDR3 amino acids: CASSTLSSGANVLTF. Here the CDR3 DNA reads TGTGCCAGCAGTACCCTCTCCTCTGGGGCCAACGTCCTGACTTTC.

This rearrangement joins TRBV28 to TRBJ2-7, with D possibly being TRBD2 (5 bases). CDR1 is MDHEN and CDR2 is SYDVKM in the germline V gene. The V gene lost 6 bases and the J gene lost 6 bases, with 6 bases spanning the gap. CDR3 length equals 10 residues. The CDR3 spells CASSRGEQYF. CDR3 in DNA: TGTGCCAGCAGCCGGGGCGAGCAGTACTTC.

The chain recombines TRBV6-1 with TRBJ1-4; maybe TRBD1 (6 bases). The V gene's germline CDR1 is MNHNS and CDR2 SASEGT. The CDR3 consists of 15 residues. V shed 2 bases and J shed 3 bases, with 10 bases lying between them. The CDR3 coding sequence is TGTGCCAGCAGTGAACTAGGGGGAGCTAATGAAAAACTGTTTTTT. It translates to CASSELGGANEKLFF.

This rearrangement joins TRBV29-1 to TRBJ2-2; a possible D gene is TRBD2 (5 bases). The CDR3 sequence is 12 residues long. V was trimmed by 8 bases and J by 5 bases, leaving 12 bases between them. CDR1 SQVTM and CDR2 ANQGSEA come from the germline V gene. The CDR3 loop is CSSLAGTGELFF. For the CDR3, the DNA is TGCAGCTCCCTAGCAGGAACCGGGGAGCTGTTTTTT.

This chain uses TRBV19 with TRBJ2-1; a possible D gene is TRBD1 (5 bases). V lost 3 bases and J 1 base, leaving 7 bases between the germline ends. This CDR3 is 14 amino acids long. Looked up from germline, CDR1 is LNHDA and CDR2 is SQIVND (reference sequence). CDR3 nucleotide sequence: TGTGCCAGTAGTATGCAGGGATCCTACAATGAGCAGTTCTTC. This sequence encodes CASSMQGSYNEQFF. The whole variable domain, remainder taken from reference TRBV19 and TRBJ2-1, is DGGITQSPKYLFRKEGQNVTLSCEQNLNHDAMYWYRQDPGQGLRLIYYSQIVNDFQKGDIAEGYSVSREKKESFPLTVTSAQKNPTAFYLCASSMQGSYNEQFFGPGTRLTVL.

This sequence joins TRBV19 and TRBJ1-2, with 9 bases aligning to TRBD1. The J segment lost 4 bases and the V segment lost 5 bases, leaving 8 bases of the junction unmatched. This CDR3 contains 15 residues. From germline, CDR1 is LNHDA and CDR2 SQIVND (reference sequence). In nucleotides, the CDR3 is TGTGCCAGTAGTGTACGAACAGGGGGCACCTATGGCTACACCTTC. As protein: CASSVRTGGTYGYTF. The full variable domain, with the rest looked up from reference TRBV19 and TRBJ1-2, is DGGITQSPKYLFRKEGQNVTLSCEQNLNHDAMYWYRQDPGQGLRLIYYSQIVNDFQKGDIAEGYSVSREKKESFPLTVTSAQKNPTAFYLCASSVRTGGTYGYTFGSGTRLTVV.

This sequence joins TRBV6-5 and TRBJ2-7; no reliable D call. The germline gives CDR1 MNHEY, CDR2 SVGAGI. The length of the CDR3 is 15 residues. Trimming removed 0 bases at V and 0 bases at J, with 9 bases between. The CDR3 loop is CASSYSASFSYEQYF. As DNA, the CDR3 is TGTGCCAGCAGTTACTCTGCTTCATTCTCCTACGAGCAGTACTTC.